This TCR beta chain originates from a study of beta chain features in type 1 diabetes. Reverse transcribing all isolated RNA meant expressed TCRB transcripts were sequenced. Assay: immunoSEQ multiplex PCR; the TCRdb copy retains only in-frame clones and omits some. This sample has about 140,000 clones, with 6.9% found just once. CDR3 length equals 14 residues. The ends were cut back, 5 bases at V and 0 bases at J, with 8 bases in the middle. Germline CDR1 is KGHSH and CDR2 is LQKENI. This clone was picked up a small number of times. Its antigen is currently unknown. Study-level points and caveats: Among type 1 diabetes patients, VDJ junctions had fewer insertions and more deletions. Significant though moderate, a shortening of TCRB CDR3s appeared in all four CD4+ subsets of Type 1 diabetes patients.

CD45RO/CCR7/CD25/CD127/CD95/CD27 staining was used to isolate CD4+ naive, central memory, regulatory and stem cell-like memory cells by sorting. Purity (above 98%) was reached by all sorted populations. The sample taken for sequencing was central memory CD4+ T cells from blood. The rearrangement joins TRBV18 to TRBJ1-5, with no clear D. The TCR comes from a woman aged 30 to 39 in good health. CDR3 sequence: CASSEGVSNQPQHF. The CDR3 bases are TGTGCCAGCTCAGAGGGCGTTAGCAATCAGCCCCAGCATTTT.